This record looks at one T cell receptor beta chain sequence and its context. The data originate from a study of cytomegalovirus exposure and HLA in healthy donors. PCR employed 60 Vbeta and 13 Jbeta primers. Sequenced by immunoSEQ multiplex PCR; TCRdb stores in-frame clones only, minus some. The sample lists 98,000 or so clones, around four fifths occurring once. This CDR3 contains 15 residues. The germline V and J ends were trimmed by 2 bases and 2 bases, with 10 bases remaining between them. The V gene's germline CDR1 is SGHAT and CDR2 FQNNGV. The sequence was collected from a woman aged 40 to 50 in good health and CMV-seronegative. Sequenced input: PBMCs. The rearrangement uses TRBV11-2 and TRBJ1-5; D is uncertain. CDR3 region: CASSLSGLGNQPQHF. The CDR3 coding sequence is TGTGCCAGCAGCTTAAGCGGTTTGGGCAATCAGCCCCAGCATTTT.